These T cell receptor beta chains were read from a single sample in a study of T cell repertoires in cytomegalovirus infection. TCRdb redid the calling of the reads with MiXCR, one entry per CDR3 protein. The sample gives fewer than 550,000 distinct CDR3 sequences, 31% of which show up once; roughly 13% is in the top ten. The sample comprised PBMCs. All receptors come from a human donor in good health (CMV status not recorded). Some clones in this sample may be carry-over from other donors' samples. CDR3s include the opening cysteine and the closing phenylalanine or tryptophan. The D gene is left open where the match is weak. Size values are once, few and many counts, or a class for expanded clones, and some rows have none.

size	J	D	V	DNA	CDR3
NA	TRBJ2-7	NA	TRBV2	TGTGCCAGCAGTGACAGGGGCCCTGGATACGAGCAGTACTTC	CASSDRGPGYEQYF
NA	TRBJ2-2	NA	TRBV4-1	TGCGCCAGCAGCCAAGCGTTCAGCACCGGGGAGCTGTTTTTT	CASSQAFSTGELFF
many	TRBJ2-1	TRBD2	TRBV7-8	TGTGCCAGCAGCTTAGTGGGACTAGCCAATGAGCAGTTCTTC	CASSLVGLANEQFF
NA	TRBJ2-7	NA	TRBV20-1	TGCAGTGCTTCATCCGGACGGTCCTACGAGCAGTACTTC	CSASSGRSYEQYF
many	TRBJ1-2	NA	TRBV12-3/TRBV12-4	TGTGCCAGCAGTGTGGGAGGGAACTATGGCTACACCTTC	CASSVGGNYGYTF
NA	TRBJ1-2	NA	TRBV2	TGTGCCAGCAGTAGGGACGGGCGAACCTATGGCTACACCTTC	CASSRDGRTYGYTF
NA	TRBJ2-7	NA	TRBV4-1	TGCGCCAGCAGCCAGATACAGGGCCCCTCCTACGAGCAGTGCTTC	CASSQIQGPSYEQCF
few	TRBJ1-5	NA	TRBV12-3/TRBV12-4	TGTGCCAGCAGTTTTGGTACGATTAGCAATCAGCCCCAGCATTTT	CASSFGTISNQPQHF
NA	TRBJ1-2	TRBD1	TRBV29-1	TGCAGCATCCGGACAGGGGACGGCTACACCTTC	CSIRTGDGYTF
many	TRBJ2-7	NA	TRBV7-2	TGTGCCAGCACACCCCCACAAATCATCGCGTCCTACGAGCAGTACTTC	CASTPPQIIASYEQYF
few	TRBJ2-7	TRBD2	TRBV6-2/TRBV6-3	TGTGCCAGCAGTTACCCGACCCTGGGACTAGCCGGGCGTGAGCAGTACTTC	CASSYPTLGLAGREQYF
many	TRBJ2-1	NA	TRBV7-9	TGTGCCAGCAGCGAGGGGCTCCTAGCCAACAATGAGCAGTTCTTC	CASSEGLLANNEQFF
few	TRBJ2-1	NA	TRBV28	TGTGCCAGCAGTCTACTAGAGGAGCAGTTCTTC	CASSLLEEQFF
many	TRBJ2-1	TRBD2	TRBV28	TGTGCCAGCAGTTTATCTAGCGGGGGAGGGATGCGTGAGCAGTTCTTC	CASSLSSGGGMREQFF
NA	TRBJ2-3	TRBD2	TRBV4-2	TGTGCCAGCAGGGTAGCGGGGGGAACAGATACGCAGTATTTT	CASRVAGGTDTQYF
NA	TRBJ2-7	TRBD1	TRBV10-3	TGTGCCATCAGGACCGGGGACAGCTCCTACGAGCAGTACTTC	CAIRTGDSSYEQYF
NA	TRBJ2-1	NA	TRBV5-1	TGCGCCAGCAGATCCCAGGTTGGAGACAATGAGCAGTTCTTC	CASRSQVGDNEQFF
many	TRBJ2-7	NA	TRBV28	TGTGCCAGCAGTTTCGGGACTTCATACGAGCAGTACTTC	CASSFGTSYEQYF
many	TRBJ1-3	TRBD1	TRBV23-1	TGCGCCAGCAGTCCCGACAGGGGTCACTCTGGAAACACCATATATTTT	CASSPDRGHSGNTIYF
many	TRBJ1-1	NA	TRBV7-2	TGTGCCAGCAGCATAAGGGCCTTAGACCAGGGTTCCACTGAAGCTTTCTTT	CASSIRALDQGSTEAFF
NA	TRBJ2-5	TRBD2	TRBV7-9	TGTGCCAGCAGCGGGGCGGGGGGCCCCCAAGAGAACCAGTACTTC	CASSGAGGPQENQYF
NA	TRBJ2-7	NA	TRBV20-1	TGCAGTGCTAGAGATATCCGGGCTAACTACGAGCAGTACTTC	CSARDIRANYEQYF
many	TRBJ1-5	TRBD1	TRBV7-6	TGTGCCAGCAGCTCGAGTGGACAGGGTCGGCAGCATTTT	CASSSSGQGRQHF
many	TRBJ1-2	NA	TRBV7-2	TGTGCCAGCAGTCCCCCATCCAGCGCTAACTATGGCTACACCTTC	CASSPPSSANYGYTF
NA	TRBJ2-1	NA	TRBV25-1	TGTGCCAGCAGTGAATTAATTGGGGTTTCGGCACACAATGAGCAGTTCTTC	CASSELIGVSAHNEQFF
NA	TRBJ1-1	NA	TRBV30	TGTGCCTGGAGCTCCACGCGGGGGGCAGTTATGAACACTGAAGCTTTCTTT	CAWSSTRGAVMNTEAFF
NA	TRBJ1-3	NA	TRBV7-2	TGTGCCAGCAGCTTAGTTGGCAGCTCTGGAAACACCATAGATTTT	CASSLVGSSGNTIDF
NA	TRBJ2-1	NA	TRBV5-5	TGTGCCAGCAGCGACGACAGGAATCCCTACAATGAGCAGTTCTTC	CASSDDRNPYNEQFF
many	TRBJ2-5	NA	TRBV7-7	TGTGCCAGCAGCTTGACACTAGCTAGTCAAGAGACCCAGTACTTC	CASSLTLASQETQYF
NA	TRBJ2-3	TRBD2	TRBV27	TGTGCCAGCACCGAACTAGCGGGGATCACAGATACGCAGTATTTT	CASTELAGITDTQYF
many	TRBJ2-3	TRBD1	TRBV12-3/TRBV12-4	TGTGCCAGCAGCCCTCGGACAGGGGTCACAGATACGCAGTATTTT	CASSPRTGVTDTQYF
few	TRBJ1-4	NA	TRBV18	TGTGCCAGCTCATCGACGGGGGGAAAACTGTTTTTT	CASSSTGGKLFF
few	TRBJ2-2	TRBD2	TRBV11-2	TGTGCCAGCAGCGCTCTAGCGGGGGCTCCCGGGGAGCTGTTTTTT	CASSALAGAPGELFF